This passage covers 13 T cell receptor beta chains from one sample sequenced in a study of blood T cell repertoires in COVID-19. Only in-frame clones appear in the TCRdb table, and some are missing; sequencing was by immunoSEQ multiplex PCR. The table includes about 140,000 clones, 65% to 85% detected once. Input material: peripheral blood. These receptors all stem from an older woman with acute or convalescent COVID-19.

The chain has TRBV6-6 and TRBJ2-6, with D perhaps TRBD1 (6 bases). V gave up 6 bases and J gave up 3 bases, with 27 bases separating them. Germline CDR1 is MNHNY and CDR2 is SVGAGI (reference sequence). This CDR3 spans 20 amino acids. CDR3 DNA sequence: TGTGCCAGCAGCATGGGTGGACAGATAGATCTCTGGTTTGGGGCCAACGTCCTGACTTTC. Translated, it gives CASSMGGQIDLWFGANVLTF.

CDR3 region: CASSLSRNTEAFF. As DNA, the CDR3 is TGTGCCAGCAGCTTATCCAGGAACACTGAAGCTTTCTTT. This chain uses TRBV5-4 with TRBJ1-1, with D unresolved. The germline V gene has CDR1 SGHNT and CDR2 YYREEE (reference sequence). V was clipped by 2 bases and J by 1 base, with 6 bases between them. CDR3 length: 13 residues.

This clone was counted once. The rearrangement links TRBV27 to TRBJ2-3; the D gene is possibly TRBD1 (6 bases). The CDR3 has 14 amino acids. The V end was cut by 3 bases, the J end by 2 bases, with 9 bases between. The germline gives CDR1 MNHEY, CDR2 SMNVEV (reference sequence). The CDR3 sequence: CASSFDRITDTQYF. The CDR3 bases are TGTGCCAGCAGTTTTGACAGGATCACAGATACGCAGTATTTT.

This clone was recorded once. This chain uses TRBV5-1 with TRBJ2-1, with TRBD2 matching 7 bases. Germline V CDR1 and CDR2: SGHRS, YFSETQ. Unmatched junction bases numbered 14, after V lost 0 bases and J lost 8 bases. The CDR3 consists of 17 residues. The CDR3 bases are TGCGCCAGCAGCTTGGGGTTGAGGGAGGGCCTTAGGGATGAGCAGTTCTTC. Translation gives CASSLGLREGLRDEQFF.

Concerning this clone: The sample carries other DNA sequences with the same CDR3. This sequence joins TRBV6-5 and TRBJ1-2; 9 positions match TRBD1. CDR3 length equals 15 residues. Germline V gene lookup returns CDR1 MNHEY and CDR2 SVGAGI. After removal of 6 bases from V and 3 bases from J, the junction contained 8 bases not matched to a gene. Here the CDR3 reads CASSSTGGAYYGYTF. The CDR3 coding sequence is TGTGCCAGCAGCTCCACAGGGGGCGCCTACTATGGCTACACCTTC.

This sequence joins TRBV30 and TRBJ1-2, with TRBD1 matching over 7 bases. The CDR3 spans 14 residues. Germline V gene lookup returns CDR1 GTSNPN and CDR2 SVGIG (reference sequence). V dropped 4 bases and J dropped 0; count of bases not matched to a gene: 5. CDR3 DNA: TGTGCCTGGACCACAGGGGATCCTAACTATGGCTACACCTTC. Its protein product is CAWTTGDPNYGYTF.

The chain is built from TRBV15 and TRBJ2-3; 8 bases map to TRBD1. Germline V gives CDR1 LNHNV, CDR2 YYDKDF (reference sequence). J gave up 0 bases and V 1 base, and 3 bases lay outside the gene matches. This CDR3 is built from 16 residues. The CDR3 bases are TGTGCCACCAGCAGAGGGACAGGGCAGAGCACAGATACGCAGTATTTT. As protein: CATSRGTGQSTDTQYF.

The chain is built from TRBV5-1 and TRBJ2-2, with D unresolved. Germline CDR1 SGHRS, CDR2 YFSETQ. Trimming left V 1 base short and J 6 bases short, with 13 bases between. The CDR3 spans 15 residues. Here the CDR3 reads CASSLHGPWSGELFF. CDR3 coding DNA: TGCGCCAGCAGCTTGCATGGGCCATGGTCCGGGGAGCTGTTTTTT. The entire variable domain, with the rest obtained from reference TRBV5-1 and TRBJ2-2, is as follows: KAGVTQTPRYLIKTRGQQVTLSCSPISGHRSVSWYQQTPGQGLQFLFEYFSETQRNKGNFPGRFSGRQFSNSRSEMNVSTLELGDSALYLCASSLHGPWSGELFFGEGSRLTVL.

The J gene is TRBJ2-1, the V gene TRBV5-1; the D gene is possibly TRBD1 (5 bases). The germline V gene encodes CDR1 SGHRS and CDR2 YFSETQ. The CDR3 extends over 11 amino acids. V lost 8 bases to trimming and J lost 6 bases, with 9 bases between them. CDR3 in DNA: TGCGCCAGTCAGGGTACCAATGAGCAGTTCTTC. Its translation is CASQGTNEQFF.

The V call is TRBV11-2, the J call TRBJ1-3; D is perhaps TRBD1 (5 bases). The ends were cut back, 5 bases at V and 4 bases at J, with 12 bases in the middle. The CDR3 is 14 amino acids. Germline-derived CDR1 and CDR2 are SGHAT and FQNNGV. CDR3 loop: CASSLPGNGNTIYF. In DNA, the CDR3 is TGTGCCAGCAGCCTACCAGGGAACGGAAACACCATATATTTT.

The chain links TRBV12-5 to TRBJ2-7, with D tentatively TRBD1 (6 bases). The germline CDR1 and CDR2 sequences are LGHNT and FRNRAP. The CDR3 extends over 12 amino acids. Deletions cut 6 bases from V and 4 bases from J, with 10 bases between. For the CDR3, the DNA is TGTGCTAGTGGACTACAGGGTTACGAGCAGTACTTC. Protein product: CASGLQGYEQYF.

The CDR3 DNA sequence: TGTGCCAGCATAGGGCCAGGACATTACTCCTACGAGCAGTACTTC. Translated: CASIGPGHYSYEQYF. The rearrangement uses TRBV5-6 and TRBJ2-7; possible D gene TRBD1, 5 bases. The CDR3 has 15 amino acids. CDR1 SGHDT and CDR2 YYEEEE come from the germline V gene. V was cut by 6 bases and J by 0 bases, with 16 bases left in between.

This clone appeared a few times. The chain uses TRBV28 and TRBJ1-2, with 8 bases that match TRBD1. V lost 5 bases and J lost 5; bases outside the gene matches: 7. CDR3 length: 14 amino acids. Germline assignment: CDR1 MDHEN and CDR2 SYDVKM. The CDR3 coding sequence is TGTGCCAGCAGTGCCACAGGGGGTGGGTATGGCTACACCTTC. Translation gives CASSATGGGYGYTF.